The 15 T cell receptor beta chains below were found in one sample sequenced in a study of metastatic and nonmetastatic thyroid tumors. TCRdb re-clonotyped the PCR reads through MiXCR. The sample holds 40,000 or so clones; roughly 12% are singletons and the top ten take 9.5%. Patients had received no treatment of any kind before thyroid surgery. The specimen was blood. Source of these receptors: a female donor with papillary thyroid cancer or a benign thyroid nodule (not recorded which). Some clones in this sample may be carry-over from other donors' samples.

This chain joins TRBV20-1 and TRBJ1-5, with D perhaps matching TRBD1 (5 bases). V lost 5 bases, J lost 0 bases, and 20 bases lay in between. CDR1 is DFQATT and CDR2 is SNEGSKA in the germline V gene (reference sequence). The CDR3 has 17 amino acids. CDR3 residues: CSAGRYRRVYSNQPQHF. The CDR3, as DNA: TGCAGTGCTGGCCGGTACAGGAGAGTGTATAGCAATCAGCCCCAGCATTTT.

The chain combines TRBV5-5 with TRBJ2-7; no firm D call. In germline, CDR1 is SGHKS, CDR2 YYEKEE (reference sequence). The CDR3 covers 14 residues. V lost 0 bases, J lost 7 bases, and 14 bases lay in between. CDR3 residues: CASSLEWANGEQYF. The CDR3 DNA reads TGTGCCAGCAGCTTGGAGTGGGCCAATGGGGAGCAGTACTTC.

This clone is medium-sized (0.01 to 0.1%) within its sample. The genes are TRBV28 and TRBJ1-2; the match to TRBD1 covers 9 bases. The CDR3 consists of 17 residues. J lost 5 bases, V lost 5 bases, and 15 bases had no gene match. Germline values: CDR1 MDHEN, CDR2 SYDVKM. As DNA, the CDR3 is TGTGCCAGCAGTCCCCTGGGTTGGACAGGGGCGACATATGGCTACACCTTC. It specifies CASSPLGWTGATYGYTF.

Many counts were recorded for this clone. The rearrangement links TRBV14 to TRBJ2-7, with a weak D call TRBD2 (6 bases). This CDR3 is 16 amino acids long. Between the trimmed V and J ends, which lost 4 bases and 3 bases, there was a span of 19 bases. The germline V gene has CDR1 SGHDN and CDR2 FVKESK. The chain's CDR3 is CASSRLGAGRVYEQYF. As DNA, the CDR3 is TGTGCCAGCAGCCGACTGGGCGCGGGAAGGGTCTACGAGCAGTACTTC.

The rearrangement links TRBV10-3 to TRBJ2-2; 14 bases agree with TRBD2. Germline CDR1 is ENHRY and CDR2 is SYGVKD. The CDR3 runs to 16 residues. V lost 7 bases and J lost 7; bases outside the gene matches: 8. The CDR3 DNA reads as TGTGCCATCAAAGCCGGGACTAGCGGGAGTGGCGGGGAGCTGTTTTTT. This sequence encodes CAIKAGTSGSGGELFF.

In the case of this clone: This may stem from a read error, because a much larger clone lies one nucleotide away. The chain couples TRBV28 to TRBJ2-1; D ambiguous. In germline, CDR1 is MDHEN, CDR2 SYDVKM. The CDR3 totals 15 residues. V gave up 6 bases and J gave up 0 bases, with 12 bases separating them. CDR3 protein: CASSSLGTSYNEQFF. The CDR3 bases are TGTGCCAGCAGCTCCCTGGGAACCTCCTACAATGAGCAGTTCTTC.

This clone has a count of ten or more. The chain employs TRBV24-1 and TRBJ2-3; either TRBD1 or TRBD2 may fit D (6 bases each). The V and J ends lost 3 bases and 4 bases respectively, with 10 bases between them. CDR3 length: 14 amino acids. Per germline, CDR1 KGHDR and CDR2 SFDVKD. Here the CDR3 reads CATSDPGAADTQYF. The CDR3 coding sequence is TGTGCCACCAGTGATCCGGGGGCGGCAGATACGCAGTATTTT.

This clone was seen more than once but under ten times. A single base separates this from a much larger clone, so it may be a read error. The same CDR3 is also encoded by other DNA sequences in this sample. The V call is TRBV7-9, the J call TRBJ1-3; D might be TRBD1 (5 bases). This CDR3 region has 14 residues. CDR1 is SEHNR, CDR2 FQNEAQ, per germline (reference sequence). V lost 5 bases to trimming and J lost 2 bases, with 10 bases between them. CDR3 nucleotide sequence: TGTGCCAGCAGCACGGGGCAGCCTGGAAACACCATATATTTT. This sequence encodes CASSTGQPGNTIYF.

This clone was seen repeatedly, ten times or more. J is TRBJ2-1 and V is TRBV9, with D possibly TRBD1 on 6 matching bases. The germline V and J ends were trimmed by 5 bases and 6 bases, with 15 bases remaining between them. This CDR3 is built from 14 residues. The germline V gene has CDR1 SGDLS and CDR2 YYNGEE. As DNA, the CDR3 is TGTGCCAGCAGTCCCCTAGGGGGACCCAATGAGCAGTTCTTC. Amino acid sequence: CASSPLGGPNEQFF.

A note on this clone: This may come from a read error, since a much larger clone is one base off. The V gene is TRBV5-1, the J gene TRBJ2-7; 12 nucleotides agree with TRBD2. The CDR3 loop spans 13 amino acids. Germline CDR1 is SGHRS and CDR2 is YFSETQ. The trim removed 4 bases at V and 13 bases at J, leaving 9 bases unmatched. The CDR3 sequence: CASSRLAGVAHYF. The CDR3 nucleotides are TGCGCCAGCAGCAGACTAGCGGGAGTGGCCCATTACTTC.

This clone appeared many times. The rearrangement uses TRBV11-2 and TRBJ2-2, with TRBD2 identical over 8 bases. Trimming cost V 6 bases and J 6 bases; bases outside gene matches: 9. Looked up from germline, CDR1 is SGHAT and CDR2 is FQNNGV. The CDR3 has 15 amino acids. The CDR3 sequence: CASRLRREAAGELFF. CDR3 DNA: TGTGCCAGCAGGTTGAGGCGGGAGGCGGCCGGGGAGCTGTTTTTT.

This chain uses TRBV25-1 with TRBJ2-2; maybe TRBD2 (6 bases). Trimming removed 6 bases from V and 8 bases from J, with 13 bases in between. The CDR3 consists of 13 residues. CDR1 is MGHDK, CDR2 SYGVNS, per germline. CDR3 region: CASSLRESGELFF. The CDR3 region has the DNA TGTGCCAGCAGCCTCCGGGAGAGTGGGGAGCTGTTTTTT. Complete variable domain (other parts from reference TRBV25-1 and TRBJ2-2): EADIYQTPRYLVIGTGKKITLECSQTMGHDKMYWYQQDPGMELHLIHYSYGVNSTEKGDLSSESTVSRIRTEHFPLTLESARPSHTSQYLCASSLRESGELFFGEGSRLTVL.

This sequence joins TRBV19 and TRBJ1-6; D uncertain. Germline loops: CDR1 LNHDA, CDR2 SQIVND (reference sequence). Trimming left V 4 bases short and J 11 bases short, with 21 bases between. The CDR3 contains 16 residues. This chain's CDR3 is CASSNPGESRMAPLHF. Written as DNA, the CDR3 is TGTGCCAGTAGTAATCCCGGGGAGTCCCGCATGGCACCCCTCCACTTT.

This clone was detected a few times. The gene calls are TRBV20-1 and TRBJ2-3; D may be TRBD2 (6 bases). CDR1 and CDR2 from the germline V gene are DFQATT and SNEGSKA (reference sequence). The CDR3 covers 15 residues. V gave up 5 bases and J gave up 2 bases, with 17 bases separating them. The CDR3 DNA reads TGCAGTGCTGATCCCGGGACTGCAAACACAGATACGCAGTATTTT. Its protein is CSADPGTANTDTQYF.

By its share, this clone is medium-sized. The chain is built from TRBV6-6 and TRBJ1-3, with D unresolved. CDR1 is MNHNY, CDR2 SVGAGI, per germline (reference sequence). The CDR3 loop spans 13 amino acids. V was shortened by 2 bases and J by 4 bases, with 6 bases between the two germline ends. In DNA form, the CDR3 reads TGTGCCAGCAGTTACATAGGAGGAAACACCATATATTTT. It translates to CASSYIGGNTIYF.